The clone carrying this T cell receptor beta chain turned up a few times. Generated by immunoSEQ multiplex PCR, the TCRdb table keeps only in-frame clones and is missing some. The data show roughly 320,000 clones, around 85% seen once. The data are from a study of blood T cell repertoires in COVID-19. The CDR3 length is 13 residues. Trimming took 5 bases from V and 4 from J, leaving 11 bases between them. Germline V gives CDR1 SEHNR, CDR2 FQNEAQ (reference sequence). The sequence derives from a human donor in a cohort sampled during active COVID-19. The sample comprised peripheral blood. The V call is TRBV7-9, the J call TRBJ1-2; tentatively, D is TRBD1 (6 bases). CDR3 DNA: TGTGCCAGCAGCGAAACAGGGATCTATGGCTACACCTTC. This sequence encodes CASSETGIYGYTF.